One T cell receptor (beta chain) is described in this entry. Original processing methods: Nucleated cell counts were estimated from reference gene primer amplification. The protocol was immunoSEQ multiplex PCR, while the TCRdb copy is restricted to in-frame clones and leaves out a portion. That table furnishes V, J and clone size, whereas the DNA furnished D and trimming. The sample yields about 81,000 clones, 85% seen once. From germline, CDR1 is SGHTA and CDR2 FQGNSA. This CDR3 comprises 13 residues. Deletions cut 4 bases from V and 14 bases from J, with 15 bases between. This record comes from a study of blood T cell repertoires in COVID-19. Study in general: Specimens from acute and convalescent COVID-19 originated in the United States, Italy and Spain. Nucleic acid was either cDNA or gDNA, and it came from T cells, B-cell-depleted T cells, or PBMCs.

The TCR was taken from a woman between 65 and 79 years old with acute or convalescent COVID-19. Source material: peripheral blood. The chain uses TRBV7-2 and TRBJ1-6; D unclear. CDR3 loop: CASSSTSGGSLHF. CDR3 nucleotides: TGTGCCAGCAGCTCGACCAGTGGAGGATCCCTCCACTTT.